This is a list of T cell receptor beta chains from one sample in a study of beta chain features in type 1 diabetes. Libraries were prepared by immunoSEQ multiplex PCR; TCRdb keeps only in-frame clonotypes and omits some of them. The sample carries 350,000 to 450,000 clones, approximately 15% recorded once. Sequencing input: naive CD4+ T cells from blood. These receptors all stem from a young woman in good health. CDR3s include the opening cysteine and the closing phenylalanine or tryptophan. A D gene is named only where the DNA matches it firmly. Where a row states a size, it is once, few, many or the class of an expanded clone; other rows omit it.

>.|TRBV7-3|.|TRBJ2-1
CASSLRFLGGEQFF
TGTGCCAGCAGCTTAAGGTTTCTAGGCGGTGAGCAGTTCTTC
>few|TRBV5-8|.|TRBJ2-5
CASSFGVRSLVGTQYF
TGTGCCAGCAGCTTCGGAGTCAGAAGTCTTGTAGGGACCCAGTACTTC
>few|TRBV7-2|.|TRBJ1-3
CASSQGTSGNTIYF
TGTGCCAGCAGCCAAGGGACTTCTGGAAACACCATATATTTT
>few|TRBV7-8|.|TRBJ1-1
CASSLDRAHEAFF
TGTGCCAGCAGCTTAGACAGGGCTCATGAAGCTTTCTTT
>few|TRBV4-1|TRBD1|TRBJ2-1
CASSQLTGGTYNEQFF
TGCGCCAGCAGCCAGCTGACAGGGGGTACCTACAATGAGCAGTTCTTC
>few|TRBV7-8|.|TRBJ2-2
CASSESPGELFF
TGTGCCAGCAGCGAAAGCCCCGGGGAGCTGTTTTTT
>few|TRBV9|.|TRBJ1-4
CASSPSQANEKLFF
TGTGCCAGCAGCCCTTCCCAGGCAAATGAAAAACTGTTTTTT
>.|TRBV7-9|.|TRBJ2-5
CASSRIGETQYF
TGTGCCAGCAGCAGAATCGGGGAGACCCAGTACTTC
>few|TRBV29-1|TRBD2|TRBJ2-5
CSVGGLAGGFRETQYF
TGCAGCGTTGGGGGACTAGCGGGAGGGTTCCGTGAGACCCAGTACTTC
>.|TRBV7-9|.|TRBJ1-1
CASSLMGHGAFF
TGTGCCAGCAGCTTGATGGGGCATGGAGCTTTCTTT
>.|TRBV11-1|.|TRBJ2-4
CASSLDRTASKNIQYF
TGTGCCAGCAGCTTAGATCGGACAGCTTCCAAAAACATTCAGTACTTC
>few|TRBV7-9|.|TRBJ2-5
CASSPGINQETQYF
TGTGCCAGCAGCCCCGGGATCAACCAAGAGACCCAGTACTTC
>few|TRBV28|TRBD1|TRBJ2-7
CASSSTDRGDEQYF
TGTGCCAGCAGTTCGACGGACAGGGGCGACGAGCAGTACTTC
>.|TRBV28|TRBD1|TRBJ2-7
CASSSRGQGISYEQYF
TGTGCCAGCAGTTCCCGTGGACAGGGGATCTCCTACGAGCAGTACTTC
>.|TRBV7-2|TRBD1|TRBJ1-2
CASSLGGLEGAGYTF
TGTGCCAGCAGCTTAGGAGGCTTGGAGGGGGCGGGCTACACCTTC
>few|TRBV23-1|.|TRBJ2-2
CASTIGEVTGELFF
TGCGCCAGCACCATTGGAGAGGTCACCGGGGAGCTGTTTTTT
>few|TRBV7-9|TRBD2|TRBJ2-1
CASSLEVGLGYNEQFF
TGTGCCAGCAGCTTAGAGGTGGGACTAGGCTACAATGAGCAGTTCTTC
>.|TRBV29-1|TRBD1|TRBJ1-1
CSVEQTGGTEAFF
TGCAGCGTTGAGCAGACAGGGGGCACTGAAGCTTTCTTT
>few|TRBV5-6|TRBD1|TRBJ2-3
CASSLWGQGAYDTQYF
TGTGCCAGCAGCTTGTGGGGGCAGGGGGCATATGATACGCAGTATTTT
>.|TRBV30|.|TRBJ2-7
CARGGGPYEQYF
TGTGCCCGGGGAGGTGGGCCCTACGAGCAGTACTTC
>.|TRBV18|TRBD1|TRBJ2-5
CASSPGQGGETQYF
TGTGCCAGCTCACCGGGACAGGGGGGAGAGACCCAGTACTTC
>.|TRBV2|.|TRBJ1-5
CASSGGLGDGNQPQHF
TGTGCCAGCAGCGGGGGGCTTGGGGATGGGAATCAGCCCCAGCATTTT
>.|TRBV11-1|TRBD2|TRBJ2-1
CASGGTSGGYNEQFF
TGTGCCAGCGGTGGAACGAGCGGGGGGTACAATGAGCAGTTCTTC
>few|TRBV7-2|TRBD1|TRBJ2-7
CASSVGTGATSYEQYF
TGTGCCAGCAGCGTAGGGACAGGGGCAACCTCCTACGAGCAGTACTTC
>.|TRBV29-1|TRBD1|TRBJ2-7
CSVEESGQGAYEQYF
TGCAGCGTTGAAGAAAGTGGACAGGGGGCATACGAGCAGTACTTC
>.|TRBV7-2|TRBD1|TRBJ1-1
CASSGDSHTEAFF
TGTGCCAGCAGCGGGGACAGTCACACTGAAGCTTTCTTT
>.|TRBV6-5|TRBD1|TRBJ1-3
CASRRQGNSGNTIYF
TGTGCCAGCAGAAGACAGGGGAATTCTGGAAACACCATATATTTT
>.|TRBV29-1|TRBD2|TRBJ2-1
CSVEGTSGSIDEQFF
TGCAGCGTTGAAGGGACTAGCGGGAGTATAGATGAGCAGTTCTTC
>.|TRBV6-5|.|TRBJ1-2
CASSPSGASYGYTF
TGTGCCAGCAGTCCTTCAGGGGCTAGCTATGGCTACACCTTC
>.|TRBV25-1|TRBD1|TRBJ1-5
CASSVSDREAQPQHF
TGTGCCAGCAGTGTGTCGGACAGGGAGGCTCAGCCCCAGCATTTT
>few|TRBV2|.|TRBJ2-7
CASRNLGAVLTYEQYF
TGTGCCAGCAGAAACCTTGGAGCGGTGCTGACCTACGAGCAGTACTTC
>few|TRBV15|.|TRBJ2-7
CATSRDMLARVGEQYF
TGTGCCACCAGCAGAGATATGTTAGCCAGGGTTGGGGAGCAGTACTTC
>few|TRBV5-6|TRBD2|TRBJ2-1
CASSRLPGLAGDEQFF
TGTGCCAGCAGCAGACTACCGGGACTAGCGGGTGATGAGCAGTTCTTC
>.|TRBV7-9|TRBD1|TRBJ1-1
CASSQQGKNTEAFF
TGTGCCAGCAGCCAACAGGGGAAGAACACTGAAGCTTTCTTT
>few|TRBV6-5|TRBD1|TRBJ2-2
CASSWDRGNTGELFF
TGTGCCAGCAGCTGGGACAGGGGCAACACCGGGGAGCTGTTTTTT
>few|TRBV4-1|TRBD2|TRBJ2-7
CASSRLAQGSYEQYF
TGCGCCAGCAGCCGACTAGCCCAAGGATCCTACGAGCAGTACTTC
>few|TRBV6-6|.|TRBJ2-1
CASSLVSYNEQFF
TGTGCCAGCTCGTTAGTCTCCTACAATGAGCAGTTCTTC
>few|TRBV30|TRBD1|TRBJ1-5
CAWSPGQVKQPQHF
TGTGCCTGGAGTCCGGGACAGGTTAAGCAGCCCCAGCATTTT
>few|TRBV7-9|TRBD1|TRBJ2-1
CASSPTGGDYNEQFF
TGTGCCAGCAGTCCGACAGGGGGCGACTACAATGAGCAGTTCTTC
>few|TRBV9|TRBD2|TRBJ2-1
CASTGTSANNEQFF
TGTGCCAGCACCGGGACTAGCGCCAACAATGAGCAGTTCTTC
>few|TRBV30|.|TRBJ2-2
CAWRYSNTGELFF
TGTGCCTGGAGGTACAGTAACACCGGGGAGCTGTTTTTT
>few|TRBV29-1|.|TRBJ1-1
CSVRGKNTEAFF
TGCAGCGTCAGAGGGAAGAACACTGAAGCTTTCTTT
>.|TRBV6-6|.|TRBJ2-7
CASSYFQDVTYEQYF
TGTGCCAGCAGTTACTTCCAGGATGTCACCTACGAGCAGTACTTC
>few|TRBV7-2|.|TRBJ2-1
CASSLGSLEQFF
TGTGCCAGCAGCTTAGGAAGCCTAGAGCAGTTCTTC
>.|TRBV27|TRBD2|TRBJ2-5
CASTPTGGQETQYF
TGTGCCAGCACTCCAACGGGAGGCCAAGAGACCCAGTACTTC
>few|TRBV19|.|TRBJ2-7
CASSRDTSYEQYF
TGTGCCAGTAGCCGGGACACATCCTACGAGCAGTACTTC
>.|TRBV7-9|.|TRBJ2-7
CASSLVTYEQYF
TGTGCCAGCAGCTTAGTTACCTACGAGCAGTACTTC
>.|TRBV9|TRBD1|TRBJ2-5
CASSALTGGETQYF
TGTGCCAGCAGCGCCTTAACAGGGGGAGAGACCCAGTACTTC
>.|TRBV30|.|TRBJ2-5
CAWSMGGETQYF
TGTGCCTGGAGTATGGGGGGAGAGACCCAGTACTTC
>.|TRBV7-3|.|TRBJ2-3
CASSLEISDTQYF
TGTGCCAGCAGCCTCGAGATCTCGGATACGCAGTATTTT
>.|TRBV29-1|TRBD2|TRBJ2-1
CSGSLAGGGDEQFF
TGCAGCGGGTCTCTAGCGGGAGGCGGGGATGAGCAGTTCTTC